Listed here are 10 T cell receptor beta chains from one sample, sequenced in a study of blood T cell repertoires in COVID-19. Here immunoSEQ multiplex PCR was the method, and the copy in TCRdb shows in-frame clones only, minus some. In the table there are hundreds of thousands of clones, less than 90% of which are singletons. The specimen sequenced was PBMCs or T cells enriched from blood (not recorded which). The receptor source for this set is a woman aged 25 to 39 who had recovered from COVID-19.

This chain uses TRBV3-1 (or the pseudogene TRBV3-2) with TRBJ1-5; the D gene is possibly TRBD1 (6 bases). Germline V lookup: CDR1 LGHDT, CDR2 YNNKEL (reference sequence). This CDR3 has 14 amino acids. V was shortened by 3 bases and J by 6 bases, with 12 bases between the two germline ends. CDR3 loop: CASSQATGGQPQHF. The CDR3, as DNA: TGTGCCAGCAGCCAGGCGACAGGCGGTCAGCCCCAGCATTTT.

The chain has TRBV5-4 and TRBJ2-3; 8 nucleotides agree with TRBD1. Germline CDR1 reads SGHNT; CDR2 reads YYREEE (reference sequence). The length of the CDR3 is 16 residues. The J segment lost 4 bases and the V segment lost 3 bases, leaving 10 bases of the junction unmatched. CDR3 protein: CASSYPPDREPDTQYF. Here the CDR3 DNA reads TGTGCCAGCAGCTATCCGCCGGACAGGGAACCAGATACGCAGTATTTT. Looking up the rest from reference TRBV5-4 and TRBJ2-3 gives the full variable domain: ETGVTQSPTHLIKTRGQQVTLRCSSQSGHNTVSWYQQALGQGPQFIFQYYREEENGRGNFPPRFSGLQFPNYSSELNVNALELDDSALYLCASSYPPDREPDTQYFGPGTRLTVL.

The J gene is TRBJ2-3, the V gene TRBV19; TRBD2 matches at 7 bases. The junction had 6 bases not matched to a gene; V was cut back by 4 bases and J by 2 bases. The CDR3 extends over 15 amino acids. Germline loops: CDR1 LNHDA, CDR2 SQIVND (reference sequence). The CDR3 region is CASSTKRDYTDTQYF. The CDR3 DNA reads as TGTGCCAGTAGTACAAAAAGGGACTACACAGATACGCAGTATTTT.

This rearrangement joins TRBV7-2 to TRBJ1-2; maybe TRBD1 (6 bases). Germline loops: CDR1 SGHTA, CDR2 FQGNSA. The CDR3 contains 15 residues. The V end was cut by 4 bases, the J end by 1 base, with 13 bases between. The CDR3 loop reads CASSYTTGLNYGYTF. CDR3 DNA: TGTGCCAGCAGCTATACGACAGGACTTAACTATGGCTACACCTTC.

The chain is built from TRBV28 and TRBJ2-6, with TRBD2 matching 7 bases. The V gene's germline CDR1 is MDHEN and CDR2 SYDVKM. The CDR3 spans 16 residues. Germline trimming cut 6 bases from V and 4 bases from J; bases unmatched to any gene: 9. The CDR3 is CASSSWRGLGANVLTF. In nucleotides, the CDR3 is TGTGCCAGCAGCTCCTGGCGGGGGTTAGGGGCCAACGTCCTGACTTTC.

The chain is built from TRBV2 and TRBJ1-5, with a possible D match to TRBD1 (5 bases). CDR1 and CDR2 from the germline V gene are SNHLY and FYNNEI. Trimming pared 6 bases from V and 4 bases from J, leaving 13 bases between. The CDR3 spans 14 residues. The CDR3 DNA reads as TGTGCCAGCAGGGAACCAGGGTTAAATCAGCCCCAGCATTTT. This encodes CASREPGLNQPQHF.

This clone was seen just once. The chain recombines TRBV18 with TRBJ2-1; D is perhaps TRBD1 (6 bases). The germline V gene has CDR1 KGHSH and CDR2 LQKENI. Trimming shortened V by 4 bases and J by 6 bases, and 16 bases separated the two germline ends. The CDR3 is 15 amino acids. CDR3 in amino acids: CASSLETGRGNEQFF. In DNA form, the CDR3 reads TGTGCCAGCTCACTGGAGACAGGTAGGGGCAATGAGCAGTTCTTC.

V and J are TRBV19 and TRBJ1-5; 7 bases fit TRBD1. The CDR3 contains 15 residues. Germline V gives CDR1 LNHDA, CDR2 SQIVND (reference sequence). The V and J ends lost 4 bases and 7 bases, in that order; junction bases with no gene match: 10. The CDR3 coding sequence is TGTGCCAGTAGTACGGACCGGGGCAGGGGGCAGCCCCAGCATTTT. Its translation is CASSTDRGRGQPQHF.

The CDR3 DNA follows: TGTGCCAGCACAGGGACTAGCGGGATACTCACAGATACGCAGTATTTT. Translating it yields CASTGTSGILTDTQYF. The rearrangement links TRBV2 to TRBJ2-3; TRBD2 matches at 13 bases. This CDR3 spans 16 amino acids. Germline-derived CDR1 and CDR2 are SNHLY and FYNNEI. Trimming took 7 bases from V and 2 from J; bases not matched to a gene: 6. Full variable domain (outside the CDR3, taken from reference TRBV2 and TRBJ2-3): EPEVTQTPSHQVTQMGQEVILRCVPISNHLYFYWYRQILGQKVEFLVSFYNNEISEKSEIFDDQFSVERPDGSNFTLKIRSTKLEDSAMYFCASTGTSGILTDTQYFGPGTRLTVL.

This rearrangement joins TRBV24-1 to TRBJ2-3, with 9 bases lining up with TRBD2. V gave up 4 bases and J gave up 6 bases; unmatched junction bases: 13. This CDR3 has 17 amino acids. Germline CDR1 is KGHDR and CDR2 is SFDVKD. CDR3 bases: TGTGCCACCAGTGAGGGCTGGGCTAGCGGGGACCAGGATACGCAGTATTTT. Protein product: CATSEGWASGDQDTQYF.